The present T cell receptor beta chain was sequenced within a study of cytomegalovirus exposure and HLA in healthy donors. Study-wide findings and caveats: A later analysis by the authors found several of the most significant clusters apparently linked to common viral pathogens.

Trimming took off 0 bases at V and 5 bases at J, with 5 bases between the two ends. There are 12 residues in the CDR3. CDR1 and CDR2 (germline): SGDLS, YYNGEE. Of note for this clone: Its target is not known.

Primers: 60 Vbeta forward and 13 Jbeta reverse. Clones were sequenced by immunoSEQ multiplex PCR, and TCRdb holds only the in-frame ones, with some missing. The data hold around 150,000 clones, with roughly 79% observed a single time. The chain is built from TRBV9 and TRBJ1-2; D uncertain. The source of this sequence is a male donor in good health and CMV-seropositive. The material sequenced was PBMCs. The CDR3 bases are TGTGCCAGCAGCGTAGGGCAATATGGCTACACCTTC. Protein: CASSVGQYGYTF.